This passage covers 26 T cell receptor beta chains from one sample sequenced in a study of hypomethylating agent response in myelodysplastic syndrome. Here immunoSEQ multiplex PCR was the method, and the copy in TCRdb shows in-frame clones only, minus some. The sample has roughly 4,000 clones, around 87% seen once; the top ten hold around 12%. Material: bone marrow, obtained before or after starting hypomethylating agent treatment for myelodysplastic syndrome (not recorded which). The receptors were sampled from a human donor with myelodysplastic syndrome.

The chain couples TRBV29-1 to TRBJ1-1, with unresolved D. Germline CDR1 reads SQVTM; CDR2 reads ANQGSEA. Deletions cut 7 bases from V and 4 bases from J, with 13 bases between. This CDR3 contains 12 residues. The CDR3 DNA reads as TGCAGCGCCGGGAGGGTTAGCACTGAAGCTTTCTTT. As protein: CSAGRVSTEAFF. The full variable domain, with the rest looked up from reference TRBV29-1 and TRBJ1-1, is SAVISQKPSRDICQRGTSLTIQCQVDSQVTMMFWYRQQPGQSLTLIATANQGSEATYESGFVIDKFPISRPNLTFSTLTVSNMSPEDSSIYLCSAGRVSTEAFFGQGTRLTVV.

This clone has a single count. J is TRBJ1-4 and V is TRBV28; no clear D gene. V lost 8 bases and J lost 0, with 13 bases in between. In germline, CDR1 is MDHEN, CDR2 SYDVKM. The CDR3 consists of 15 residues. The CDR3 protein is CASGERIATNEKLFF. In DNA form, the CDR3 reads TGTGCCAGCGGGGAACGGATTGCAACTAATGAAAAACTGTTTTTT. Together with reference TRBV28 and TRBJ1-4, the CDR3 gives the full variable domain: DVKVTQSSRYLVKRTGEKVFLECVQDMDHENMFWYRQDPGLGLRLIYFSYDVKMKEKGDIPEGYSVSREKKERFSLILESASTNQTSMYLCASGERIATNEKLFFGSGTQLSVL.

The genes are TRBV15 and TRBJ1-4; D may be TRBD1 (5 bases). V lost 0 bases to trimming and J lost 9 bases, with 11 bases between them. The CDR3 is 14 residues long. Germline CDR1 is LNHNV and CDR2 is YYDKDF (reference sequence). The CDR3 region has the DNA TGTGCCACCAGCAGAGAACGGCCAGGGCAAAAACTGTTTTTT. It specifies CATSRERPGQKLFF.

The V call is TRBV29-1, the J call TRBJ1-2; 7 nucleotides agree with TRBD1. V lost 1 base, J lost 13 bases, and 15 bases stayed unmatched. The CDR3 consists of 14 residues. Germline CDR1 SQVTM, CDR2 ANQGSEA. The DNA for the CDR3 is TGCAGCGTTGAAGGGTCCGGCAATTTTCAGGGGGTCACCTTC. It is translated as CSVEGSGNFQGVTF. The whole variable domain, remainder taken from reference TRBV29-1 and TRBJ1-2, is SAVISQKPSRDICQRGTSLTIQCQVDSQVTMMFWYRQQPGQSLTLIATANQGSEATYESGFVIDKFPISRPNLTFSTLTVSNMSPEDSSIYLCSVEGSGNFQGVTFGSGTRLTVV.

The gene calls are TRBV5-4 and TRBJ2-7; 14 nucleotides line up with TRBD2. Trimming at V came to 4 bases and at J to 7 bases, leaving 1 base not matched to a gene. Germline-derived CDR1 and CDR2 are SGHNT and YYREEE (reference sequence). CDR3 length equals 13 residues. CDR3 loop: CASSGTSGREQYF. DNA of the CDR3: TGTGCCAGCAGCGGGACTAGCGGGAGAGAGCAGTACTTC. Full variable domain (missing parts from reference TRBV5-4 and TRBJ2-7): ETGVTQSPTHLIKTRGQQVTLRCSSQSGHNTVSWYQQALGQGPQFIFQYYREEENGRGNFPPRFSGLQFPNYSSELNVNALELDDSALYLCASSGTSGREQYFGPGTRLTVT.

This clone was counted only a few times. This rearrangement joins TRBV18 to TRBJ1-5; D remains ambiguous. Looked up from germline, CDR1 is KGHSH and CDR2 is LQKENI. Trimming left V 2 bases short and J 4 bases short, with 6 bases between. CDR3 length equals 13 residues. The CDR3 DNA follows: TGTGCCAGCTCACCATCAGTAAATCAGCCCCAGCATTTT. This codes for CASSPSVNQPQHF.

The chain recombines TRBV2 with TRBJ1-6; D is undetermined. This CDR3 spans 13 amino acids. V was trimmed by 7 bases and J by 14 bases, leaving 18 bases between them. CDR1 and CDR2 (germline): SNHLY, FYNNEI. The CDR3 nucleotides read TGTGCCAGCAAGAGCGAGGGCTCCGGGGCCCTCCACTTT. This sequence encodes CASKSEGSGALHF.

This clone occurred a few times. The chain has TRBV7-2 and TRBJ1-1; D unclear. Trimming removed 1 base from V and 6 bases from J, with 6 bases in between. The CDR3 totals 12 residues. Looked up from germline, CDR1 is SGHTA and CDR2 is FQGNSA. CDR3 nucleotides: TGTGCCAGCAGCTTAGGGACGGCTGAAGCTTTCTTT. Translating gives CASSLGTAEAFF.

This sequence joins TRBV5-1 and TRBJ2-5; TRBD2 aligns across 12 bases. The CDR3 consists of 16 residues. Trimming at V came to 3 bases and at J to 5 bases, leaving 8 bases not matched to a gene. From germline, CDR1 is SGHRS and CDR2 YFSETQ. In nucleotides, the CDR3 is TGCGCCAGCAGCTCGACCGGACTAGCGGGGACCGAGACCCAGTACTTC. Amino acid sequence: CASSSTGLAGTETQYF.

The chain has TRBV19 and TRBJ2-2, with a weak D call TRBD1 (6 bases). Looked up from germline, CDR1 is LNHDA and CDR2 is SQIVND (reference sequence). The CDR3 spans 16 residues. Trimming took 3 bases from V and 1 from J, leaving 12 bases between them. This CDR3 is CASSMRQVMNTGELFF. The DNA of the CDR3 is TGTGCCAGTAGTATGAGACAGGTCATGAACACCGGGGAGCTGTTTTTT.

The gene calls are TRBV2 and TRBJ2-7; 9 bases are shared with TRBD1. The V gene's germline CDR1 is SNHLY and CDR2 FYNNEI. The CDR3 spans 12 residues. The ends lost 8 bases at V and 6 bases at J; junction bases unmatched: 5. The CDR3 nucleotides are TGTGCCAGCGGGGGGACAGGGCGCGAGCAGTACTTC. It specifies CASGGTGREQYF.

The genes are TRBV19 and TRBJ1-1; 11 positions agree with TRBD1. The germline gives CDR1 LNHDA, CDR2 SQIVND (reference sequence). This CDR3 contains 15 residues. Trimming at V came to 5 bases and at J to 4 bases, leaving 6 bases not matched to a gene. CDR3 amino acids: CASSDVGTGGTEAFF. The DNA of the CDR3 is TGTGCCAGTAGTGACGTTGGGACAGGGGGCACTGAAGCTTTCTTT.

This chain connects TRBV7-2 to TRBJ1-3; 9 nucleotides agree with TRBD1. Per the germline V gene, CDR1 is SGHTA and CDR2 is FQGNSA. The CDR3 covers 14 residues. Losses at the gene ends were 5 bases for V and 2 bases for J; bases not matched to a gene: 1. The CDR3, as DNA: TGTGCCAGCAGCCGGACAGGGGCTGGAAACACCATATATTTT. Its protein product is CASSRTGAGNTIYF.

V gene TRBV6-5 combines with J gene TRBJ2-7; 9 nucleotides line up with TRBD1. This CDR3 comprises 14 residues. Germline-derived CDR1 and CDR2 are MNHEY and SVGAGI. The J segment lost 6 bases and the V segment lost 4 bases, leaving 7 bases of the junction unmatched. The CDR3 nucleotides are TGTGCCAGCAGTTTGGACAGGGGTCATCCCGAGCAGTACTTC. This gives the protein CASSLDRGHPEQYF.

This chain joins TRBV14 and TRBJ2-1; possibly TRBD2 for D (5 bases). The CDR3 has 14 amino acids. Per the germline V gene, CDR1 is SGHDN and CDR2 is FVKESK. The V and J ends lost 3 bases and 1 base respectively, with 7 bases between them. CDR3 residues: CASSQRVSYNEQFF. The CDR3 nucleotides read TGTGCCAGCAGCCAGAGGGTTTCCTACAATGAGCAGTTCTTC.

This clone was picked up a small number of times. V usage is TRBV9 and J usage is TRBJ1-3; D might be TRBD1 (6 bases). Germline assignment: CDR1 SGDLS and CDR2 YYNGEE. The V gene lost 4 bases and the J gene lost 4 bases, with 15 bases spanning the gap. This CDR3 spans 15 amino acids. The CDR3 sequence: CASSPGQFAGNTIYF. The CDR3 DNA reads TGTGCCAGCAGCCCTGGACAGTTCGCAGGAAACACCATATATTTT.

The rearrangement uses TRBV15 and TRBJ2-7, with no clear D. The CDR3 loop spans 12 amino acids. Germline V gene lookup returns CDR1 LNHNV and CDR2 YYDKDF (reference sequence). V was shortened by 0 bases and J by 6 bases, with 6 bases between the two germline ends. Written as DNA, the CDR3 is TGTGCCACCAGCAGAGATACGGGCGAGCAGTACTTC. Its protein is CATSRDTGEQYF.

The gene calls are TRBV6-4 and TRBJ2-1; D unclear. Trimming shortened V by 3 bases and J by 3 bases, and 6 bases separated the two germline ends. The CDR3 consists of 13 residues. Germline V lookup: CDR1 MRHNA, CDR2 SNTAGT. In DNA form, the CDR3 reads TGTGCCAGCAGTGAGGAAGACTACAATGAGCAGTTCTTC. Translated, it gives CASSEEDYNEQFF.

A few counts support this clone. The chain carries TRBV7-9 and TRBJ1-5, with D possibly matching TRBD1 (5 bases). V was pared by 3 bases and J by 5 bases, with 8 bases between. The germline CDR1 and CDR2 sequences are SEHNR and FQNEAQ (reference sequence). This CDR3 has 13 amino acids. The DNA for the CDR3 is TGTGCCAGCAGCTTGGACATCCATCAGCCCCAGCATTTT. This codes for CASSLDIHQPQHF.

The chain recombines TRBV7-2 with TRBJ1-1; maybe TRBD1 (5 bases). Trimming removed 4 bases from V and 6 bases from J, with 18 bases in between. CDR3 length: 15 residues. Germline CDR1 and CDR2: SGHTA and FQGNSA. DNA of the CDR3: TGTGCCAGCAGCTCTATTTCAGGGTATACGGCTGAAGCTTTCTTT. Its translation is CASSSISGYTAEAFF. The complete variable domain, with remaining parts taken from reference TRBV7-2 and TRBJ1-1, reads GAGVSQSPSNKVTEKGKDVELRCDPISGHTALYWYRQSLGQGLEFLIYFQGNSAPDKSGLPSDRFSAERTGGSVSTLTIQRTQQEDSAVYLCASSSISGYTAEAFFGQGTRLTVV.

This sequence joins TRBV5-1 and TRBJ2-2, with a tentative D call TRBD1 (5 bases). V was shortened by 2 bases and J by 4 bases, with 15 bases between the two germline ends. Germline lookup yields CDR1 SGHRS and CDR2 YFSETQ. The CDR3 consists of 16 residues. The CDR3, as DNA: TGCGCCAGCAGCTTACAGGACCGTCCGGGCACCGGGGAGCTGTTTTTT. It codes for CASSLQDRPGTGELFF.

V gene TRBV5-5 combines with J gene TRBJ2-1, with 13 nucleotides matching TRBD2. This CDR3 has 16 residues. The V gene's germline CDR1 is SGHKS and CDR2 YYEKEE (reference sequence). Losses at the gene ends were 4 bases for V and 4 bases for J; bases not matched to a gene: 5. Here the CDR3 DNA reads TGTGCCAGCAGCCAGAGGACTAGCGGGAGATACAATGAGCAGTTCTTC. Protein: CASSQRTSGRYNEQFF.

As DNA, the CDR3 is TGTGCCAGCAGCTCCGGGGAGTACACCGGGGAGCTGTTTTTT. Translating gives CASSSGEYTGELFF. The chain carries TRBV7-9 and TRBJ2-2; tentatively, D is TRBD2 (5 bases). In germline, CDR1 is SEHNR, CDR2 FQNEAQ (reference sequence). The CDR3 spans 14 residues. The V gene lost 4 bases and the J gene lost 3 bases, with 9 bases spanning the gap.

This chain connects TRBV5-6 to TRBJ2-3, with D possibly being TRBD2 (6 bases). Looked up from germline, CDR1 is SGHDT and CDR2 is YYEEEE. The CDR3 contains 16 residues. V lost 0 bases and J lost 0, with 11 bases in between. The CDR3, as DNA: TGTGCCAGCAGCTTGGGGGCTAGCGCAAGCACAGATACGCAGTATTTT. This codes for CASSLGASASTDTQYF.

In this sample, this clone turned up once. V gene TRBV6-1 combines with J gene TRBJ2-7; 9 nucleotides align to TRBD1. V was clipped by 8 bases and J by 5 bases; unmatched bases: 13. Germline CDR1 MNHNS, CDR2 SASEGT. The CDR3 contains 15 residues. DNA of the CDR3: TGTGCCAGCCAGATAGTGGTACAGGGGGCAAACGAGCAGTACTTC. This encodes CASQIVVQGANEQYF.

V gene TRBV6-6 combines with J gene TRBJ2-1; 8 bases agree with TRBD2. With V trimmed by 4 bases and J by 5 bases, 4 bases remained unmatched. The CDR3 is 14 amino acids. The germline gives CDR1 MNHNY, CDR2 SVGAGI (reference sequence). The CDR3 DNA follows: TGTGCCAGCAGTTCTCGACTAGCGAACAATGAGCAGTTCTTC. Residues: CASSSRLANNEQFF.